Shown below are 12 T cell receptor beta chains from a single sample sequenced in a study of cytomegalovirus exposure and HLA in healthy donors. The PCR used 60 Vbeta and 13 Jbeta primers. The protocol was immunoSEQ multiplex PCR, while the TCRdb copy is restricted to in-frame clones and leaves out a portion. This table holds around 200,000 clones, roughly 79% found once. Sequencing was performed on PBMCs. These TCRs come from a male donor in good health and CMV-seronegative.

The V and J genes are TRBV5-1 and TRBJ1-4; a weak D match, TRBD1 (5 bases). V lost 3 bases, J lost 8 bases, and 14 bases lay in between. This CDR3 contains 14 residues. CDR1 SGHRS and CDR2 YFSETQ come from the germline V gene. This CDR3 is CASSSGLYGEKLFF. The CDR3 region has the DNA TGCGCCAGCAGCTCGGGACTTTATGGAGAAAAACTGTTTTTT.

The chain combines TRBV6-5 with TRBJ2-5; 15 bases are shared with TRBD2. The CDR3 is 16 amino acids. Germline V lookup: CDR1 MNHEY, CDR2 SVGAGI. V shed 2 bases and J 4 bases; nucleotides not matched to a gene: 2. The CDR3 coding sequence is TGTGCCAGCAGTTACCCGGGACTAGCGGGAGGAGAGACCCAGTACTTC. As protein: CASSYPGLAGGETQYF.

The chain carries TRBV5-6 and TRBJ1-5; D is perhaps TRBD1 (6 bases). The ends were cut back, 1 base at V and 1 base at J, with 15 bases in the middle. Looked up from germline, CDR1 is SGHDT and CDR2 is YYEEEE. The CDR3 is 17 amino acids. For the CDR3, the DNA is TGTGCCAGCAGCTTGAGGAGGGGCGGGGGCAGCAATCAGCCCCAGCATTTT. Amino acids: CASSLRRGGGSNQPQHF.

This chain links TRBV4-3 with TRBJ2-7; 8 bases line up with TRBD1. This CDR3 has 15 amino acids. CDR1 and CDR2 from the germline V gene are LGHNA and YSLEER. The trim removed 0 bases at V and 6 bases at J, leaving 7 bases unmatched. The CDR3 coding sequence is TGCGCCAGCAGCCAAGAAAGGACAGGGCAGGGCGAGCAGTACTTC. Translated: CASSQERTGQGEQYF.

This clone was observed once. V gene TRBV4-3 combines with J gene TRBJ1-6, with D unresolved. This CDR3 is 14 amino acids long. Germline CDR1 LGHNA, CDR2 YSLEER. Trimming shortened V by 0 bases and J by 4 bases, and 4 bases separated the two germline ends. CDR3 amino acids: CASSQDAYNSPLHF. CDR3 in DNA: TGCGCCAGCAGCCAAGATGCGTATAATTCACCCCTCCACTTT.

The V call is TRBV19, the J call TRBJ2-2; possible D gene TRBD1, 6 bases. Germline CDR1 and CDR2: LNHDA and SQIVND (reference sequence). V was clipped by 5 bases and J by 6 bases, with 19 bases between them. The CDR3 spans 16 residues. The CDR3 bases are TGTGCCAGTAGTCCCTACTCCCCGGACAGATCCGGGGAGCTGTTTTTT. Protein sequence: CASSPYSPDRSGELFF.

The chain combines TRBV5-5 with TRBJ1-4, with D tentatively TRBD1 (5 bases). Germline V lookup: CDR1 SGHKS, CDR2 YYEKEE (reference sequence). The CDR3 length is 17 residues. Trimming removed 4 bases at V and 4 bases at J, with 20 bases between. CDR3 DNA: TGTGCCAGCAGCCGGGACTTCACAAAGGGGCTTAATGAAAAACTGTTTTTT. Its translation is CASSRDFTKGLNEKLFF.

In this sample, this clone turned up a few times. The chain joins TRBV5-1 to TRBJ1-4; 7 nucleotides line up with TRBD1. The CDR3 contains 16 residues. Germline V CDR1 and CDR2: SGHRS, YFSETQ. With V trimmed by 3 bases and J by 5 bases, 10 bases remained unmatched. The CDR3 loop is CASSSDLGTVNEKLFF. In DNA form, the CDR3 reads TGCGCCAGCAGCTCGGACCTCGGGACAGTCAATGAAAAACTGTTTTTT.

CDR3 loop: CAAHGWSRTEAFF. The CDR3, as DNA: TGTGCCGCGCACGGGTGGAGCCGCACTGAAGCTTTCTTT. The chain combines TRBV6-6 with TRBJ1-1; D not certain. The CDR3 runs to 13 residues. Between the trimmed V and J ends, which lost 11 bases and 4 bases, there was a span of 17 bases. In germline, CDR1 is MNHNY, CDR2 SVGAGI (reference sequence).

This clone has a handful of counts. The chain couples TRBV5-1 to TRBJ2-7, with D perhaps TRBD2 (7 bases). CDR1 SGHRS and CDR2 YFSETQ come from the germline V gene. CDR3 length equals 16 residues. The ends were cut back, 0 bases at V and 2 bases at J, with 15 bases in the middle. CDR3 nucleotide sequence: TGCGCCAGCAGCTTGGCTCTCAGCGGGACAACCTACGAGCAGTACTTC. It translates to CASSLALSGTTYEQYF.

This chain uses TRBV11-2 with TRBJ1-1; tentatively, D is TRBD1 (6 bases). Trimming pared 3 bases from V and 0 bases from J, leaving 8 bases between. The CDR3 extends over 14 amino acids. Germline V gene sequence: CDR1 SGHAT, CDR2 FQNNGV. The CDR3 sequence is CASSFHRVNTEAFF. The DNA of the CDR3 is TGTGCCAGCAGCTTCCACAGGGTGAACACTGAAGCTTTCTTT.

The chain recombines TRBV28 with TRBJ1-4, with TRBD1 as a possible D gene (5 bases). Germline V gene data show CDR1 as MDHEN and CDR2 as SYDVKM. The CDR3 extends over 15 amino acids. V lost 6 bases, J lost 8 bases, and 19 bases lay in between. The CDR3 coding sequence is TGTGCCAGCAGCTTACTTGCAGGGTTCGGAGAAAAACTGTTTTTT. Protein: CASSLLAGFGEKLFF.